The source of this TCR beta chain is a study of blood T cell repertoires in COVID-19. Study information: Donors in the United States, Italy and Spain gave samples during acute or convalescent COVID-19. Sample material is recorded as cDNA or gDNA derived from T cells, B-cell-depleted T cells, or PBMCs.

Source study methods: The authors estimated nucleated cell counts from reference gene primer amplification. Using immunoSEQ multiplex PCR, the repertoire was profiled, and TCRdb retains in-frame clones only, with some absent. V, J and clone size reflect that table, while D and trimming were determined from the DNA. The sample consists of under 400,000 clones, just over 85% of them appearing once. The germline V and J ends were trimmed by 5 bases and 4 bases, with 15 bases remaining between them. In germline, CDR1 is LGHNA, CDR2 YNFKEQ. CDR3 length: 15 residues. The sequence was obtained from a woman aged 40-49 years with acute COVID-19. The gene calls are TRBV4-2 and TRBJ1-5; D perhaps matches TRBD1 (5 bases). The sample consisted of PBMCs or T cells enriched from blood (not recorded which). The CDR3 is CASSFVGENNQPQHF. The CDR3 DNA reads as TGTGCCAGCAGCTTCGTAGGGGAAAATAATCAGCCCCAGCATTTT.